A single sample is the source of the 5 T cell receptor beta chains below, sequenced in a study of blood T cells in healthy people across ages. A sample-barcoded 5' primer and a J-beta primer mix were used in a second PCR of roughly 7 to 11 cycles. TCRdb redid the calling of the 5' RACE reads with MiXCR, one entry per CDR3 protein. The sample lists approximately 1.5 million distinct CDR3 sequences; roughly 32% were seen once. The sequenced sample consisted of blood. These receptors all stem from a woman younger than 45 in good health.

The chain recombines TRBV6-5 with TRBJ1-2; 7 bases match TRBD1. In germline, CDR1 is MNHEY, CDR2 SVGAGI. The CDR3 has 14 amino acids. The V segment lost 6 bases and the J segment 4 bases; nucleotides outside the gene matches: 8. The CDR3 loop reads CASSYLGGSYGYTF. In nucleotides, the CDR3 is TGTGCCAGCAGCTATTTAGGGGGCAGCTATGGCTACACCTTC.

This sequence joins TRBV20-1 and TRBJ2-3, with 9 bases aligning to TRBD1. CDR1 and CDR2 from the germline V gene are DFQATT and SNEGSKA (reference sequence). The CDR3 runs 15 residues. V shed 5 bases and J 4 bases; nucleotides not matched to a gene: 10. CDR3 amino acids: CSAATGGITADTQYF. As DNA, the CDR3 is TGCAGTGCTGCAACAGGGGGCATTACGGCAGATACGCAGTATTTT.

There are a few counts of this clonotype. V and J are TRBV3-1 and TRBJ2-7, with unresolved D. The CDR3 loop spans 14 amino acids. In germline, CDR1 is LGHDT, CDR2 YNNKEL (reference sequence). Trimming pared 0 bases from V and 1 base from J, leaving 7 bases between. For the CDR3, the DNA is TGTGCCAGCAGCCAAGAAAAGGAATCCTACGAGCAGTACTTC. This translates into CASSQEKESYEQYF.

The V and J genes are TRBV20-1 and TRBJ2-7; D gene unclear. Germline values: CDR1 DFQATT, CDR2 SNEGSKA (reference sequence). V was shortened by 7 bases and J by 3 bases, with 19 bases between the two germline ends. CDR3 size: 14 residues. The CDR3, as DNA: TGCAGTGGTTCGACCCCTAGTGCCTACTACGAGCAGTACTTC. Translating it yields CSGSTPSAYYEQYF.

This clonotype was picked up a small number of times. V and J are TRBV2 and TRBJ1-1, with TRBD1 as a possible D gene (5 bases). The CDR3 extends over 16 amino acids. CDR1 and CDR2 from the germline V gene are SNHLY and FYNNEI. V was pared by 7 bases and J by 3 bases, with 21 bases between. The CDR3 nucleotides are TGTGCCAGCACCTCGGAGGACCGCTGGGGGGACACTGAAGCTTTCTTT. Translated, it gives CASTSEDRWGDTEAFF.